This T cell receptor (beta chain) was obtained from a study of T cell changes during pregnancy in multiple sclerosis. Sequenced by immunoSEQ multiplex PCR; TCRdb stores in-frame clones only, minus some. The sample lists tens of thousands of clones; 92% were seen once. Germline V lookup: CDR1 MNHEY, CDR2 SMNVEV (reference sequence). CDR3 size: 14 residues. The V segment lost 5 bases and the J segment 8 bases; nucleotides outside the gene matches: 10. The rearrangement links TRBV27 to TRBJ1-2; TRBD1 aligns across 8 bases. Here the sequenced sample was peripheral blood, taken in the first trimester of pregnancy. The source is a female donor with multiple sclerosis, enrolled in a pregnancy study. CDR3 sequence: CASSPTGGKTGYTF. The CDR3 nucleotides are TGTGCCAGCAGTCCCACAGGGGGGAAAACGGGCTACACCTTC.